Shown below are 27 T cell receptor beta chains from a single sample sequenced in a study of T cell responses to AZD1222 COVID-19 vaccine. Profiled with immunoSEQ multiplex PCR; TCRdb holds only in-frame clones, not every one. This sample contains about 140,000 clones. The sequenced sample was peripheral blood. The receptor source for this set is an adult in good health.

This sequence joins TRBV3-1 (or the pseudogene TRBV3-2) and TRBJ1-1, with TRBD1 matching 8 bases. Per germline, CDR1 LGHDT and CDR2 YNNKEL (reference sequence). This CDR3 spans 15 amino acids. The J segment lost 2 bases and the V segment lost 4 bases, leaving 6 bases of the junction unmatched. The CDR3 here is CASSPGGQENTEAFF. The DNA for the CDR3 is TGTGCCAGCAGCCCTGGGGGACAGGAAAACACTGAAGCTTTCTTT.

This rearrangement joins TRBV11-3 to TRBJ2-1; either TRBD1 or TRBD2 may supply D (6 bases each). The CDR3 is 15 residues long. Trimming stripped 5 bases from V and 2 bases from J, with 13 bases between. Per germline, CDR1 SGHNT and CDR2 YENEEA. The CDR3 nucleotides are TGTGCCAGCAGCCCCCGAGGGGGGACCTACAATGAGCAGTTCTTC. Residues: CASSPRGGTYNEQFF.

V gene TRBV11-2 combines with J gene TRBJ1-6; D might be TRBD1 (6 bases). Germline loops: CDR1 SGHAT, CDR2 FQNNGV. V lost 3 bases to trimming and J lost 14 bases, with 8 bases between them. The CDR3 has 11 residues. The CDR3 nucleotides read TGTGCCAGCAGCTTCGGACAGTCCCTCCACTTT. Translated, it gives CASSFGQSLHF.

CDR3 DNA sequence: TGTGCCACCAGCAGAGATCCCCTGGGGGAGCAGTACTTC. It yields the protein CATSRDPLGEQYF. This chain uses TRBV15 with TRBJ2-7; D gene ambiguous. CDR1 and CDR2 from the germline V gene are LNHNV and YYDKDF (reference sequence). This CDR3 is built from 13 residues. The germline V and J ends were trimmed by 0 bases and 7 bases, with 10 bases remaining between them.

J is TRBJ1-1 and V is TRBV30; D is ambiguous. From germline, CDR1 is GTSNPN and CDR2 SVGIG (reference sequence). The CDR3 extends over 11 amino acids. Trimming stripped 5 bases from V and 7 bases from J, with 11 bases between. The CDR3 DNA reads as TGTGCCTGGGAGTTCGGCAGTGAAGCTTTCTTT. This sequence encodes CAWEFGSEAFF. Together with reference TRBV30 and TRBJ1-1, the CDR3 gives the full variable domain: SQTIHQWPATLVQPVGSPLSLECTVEGTSNPNLYWYRQAAGRGLQLLFYSVGIGQISSEVPQNLSASRPQDRQFILSSKKLLLSDSGFYLCAWEFGSEAFFGQGTRLTVV.

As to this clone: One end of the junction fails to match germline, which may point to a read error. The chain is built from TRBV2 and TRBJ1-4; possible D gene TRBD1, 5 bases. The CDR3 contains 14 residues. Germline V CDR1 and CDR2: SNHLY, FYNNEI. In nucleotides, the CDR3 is TGTGCCAGCAGCGAAGACAGCTCGAATGAAAAACTGTTTTTT. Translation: CASSEDSSNEKLFF.

In DNA form, the CDR3 reads TGTGCCAGCAGCCAAGATTTCTGGGGCGAGTCGCGAAACACCATATATTTT. This gives the protein CASSQDFWGESRNTIYF. The genes are TRBV4-2 and TRBJ1-3; D might be TRBD1 (5 bases). Germline loops: CDR1 LGHNA, CDR2 YNFKEQ. Deletions cut 0 bases from V and 5 bases from J, with 17 bases between. The length of the CDR3 is 17 residues.

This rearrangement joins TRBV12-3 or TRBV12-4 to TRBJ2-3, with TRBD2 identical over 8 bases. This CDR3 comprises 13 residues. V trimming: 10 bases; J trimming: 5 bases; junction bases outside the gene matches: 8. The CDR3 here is CATRGGGVDTQYF. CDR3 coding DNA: TGTGCCACCCGGGGGGGCGGGGTAGATACGCAGTATTTT.

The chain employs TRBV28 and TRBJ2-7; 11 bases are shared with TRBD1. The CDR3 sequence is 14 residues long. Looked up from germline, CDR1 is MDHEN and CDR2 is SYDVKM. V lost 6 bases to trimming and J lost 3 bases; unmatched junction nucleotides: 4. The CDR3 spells CASSAGQGVYEQYF. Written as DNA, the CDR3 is TGTGCCAGCAGCGCGGGACAGGGGGTCTACGAGCAGTACTTC.

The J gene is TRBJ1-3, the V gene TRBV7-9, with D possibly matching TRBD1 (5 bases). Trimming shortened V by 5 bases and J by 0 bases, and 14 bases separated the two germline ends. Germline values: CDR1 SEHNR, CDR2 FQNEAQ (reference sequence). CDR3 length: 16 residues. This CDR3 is CASSPRGFLSGNTIYF. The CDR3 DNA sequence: TGTGCCAGCAGCCCCCGGGGGTTTCTCTCTGGAAACACCATATATTTT. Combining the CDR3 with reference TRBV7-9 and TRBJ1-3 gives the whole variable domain DTGVSQNPRHKITKRGQNVTFRCDPISEHNRLYWYRQTLGQGPEFLTYFQNEAQLEKSRLLSDRFSAERPKGSFSTLEIQRTEQGDSAMYLCASSPRGFLSGNTIYFGEGSWLTVV.

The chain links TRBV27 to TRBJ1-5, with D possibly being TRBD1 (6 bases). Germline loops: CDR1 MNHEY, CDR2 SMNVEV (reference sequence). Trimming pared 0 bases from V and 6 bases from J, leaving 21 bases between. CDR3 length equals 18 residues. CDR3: CASSLSRLTGRWGQPQHF. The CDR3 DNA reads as TGTGCCAGCAGTTTATCTCGATTGACAGGTCGATGGGGTCAGCCCCAGCATTTT.

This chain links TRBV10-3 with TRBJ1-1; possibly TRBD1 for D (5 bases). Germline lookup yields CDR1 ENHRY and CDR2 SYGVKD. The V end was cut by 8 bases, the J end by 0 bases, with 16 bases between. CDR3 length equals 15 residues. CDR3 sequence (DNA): TGTGCCATCGCTCAGGGTGTAGGCGTGAACACTGAAGCTTTCTTT. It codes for CAIAQGVGVNTEAFF.

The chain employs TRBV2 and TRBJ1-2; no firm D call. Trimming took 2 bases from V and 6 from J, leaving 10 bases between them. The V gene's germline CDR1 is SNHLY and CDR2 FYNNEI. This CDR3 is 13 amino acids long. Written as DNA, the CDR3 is TGTGCCAGCAGTGAATCTGTGGGGAATGGCTACACCTTC. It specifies CASSESVGNGYTF.

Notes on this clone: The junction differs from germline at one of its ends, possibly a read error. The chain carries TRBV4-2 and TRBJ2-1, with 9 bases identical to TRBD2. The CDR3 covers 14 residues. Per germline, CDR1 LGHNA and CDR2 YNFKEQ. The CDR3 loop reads CASSQETERGVEVF. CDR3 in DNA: TGTGCCAGCAGCCAAGAGACTGAGCGGGGGGTTGAGGTCTTC.

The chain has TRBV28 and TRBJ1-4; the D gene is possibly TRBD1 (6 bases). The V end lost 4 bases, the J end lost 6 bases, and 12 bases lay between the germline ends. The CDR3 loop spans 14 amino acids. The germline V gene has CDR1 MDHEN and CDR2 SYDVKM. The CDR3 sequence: CASSYRATHEKLFF. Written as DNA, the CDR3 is TGTGCCAGCAGTTACAGGGCAACACATGAAAAACTGTTTTTT.

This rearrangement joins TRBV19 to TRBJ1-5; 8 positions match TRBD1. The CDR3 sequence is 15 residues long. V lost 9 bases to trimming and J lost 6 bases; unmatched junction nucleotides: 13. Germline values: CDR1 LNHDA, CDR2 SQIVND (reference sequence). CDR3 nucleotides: TGTGCCAGCCAGTTTGGCTCAGGGGGCGGTCAGCCCCAGCATTTT. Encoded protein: CASQFGSGGGQPQHF.

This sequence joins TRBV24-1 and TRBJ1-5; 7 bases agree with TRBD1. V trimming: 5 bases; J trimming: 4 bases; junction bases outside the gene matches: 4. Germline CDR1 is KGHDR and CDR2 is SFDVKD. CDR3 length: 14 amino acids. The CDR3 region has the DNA TGTGCCACCAGTGGACGGGACAGTAATCAGCCCCAGCATTTT. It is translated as CATSGRDSNQPQHF.

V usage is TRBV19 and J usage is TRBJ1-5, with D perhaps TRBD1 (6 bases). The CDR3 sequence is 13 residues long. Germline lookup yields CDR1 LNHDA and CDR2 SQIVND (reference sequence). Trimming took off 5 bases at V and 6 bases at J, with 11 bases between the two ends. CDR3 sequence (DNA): TGTGCCAGTAGTGCCCAGGGGCCTCAGCCCCAGCATTTT. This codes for CASSAQGPQPQHF.

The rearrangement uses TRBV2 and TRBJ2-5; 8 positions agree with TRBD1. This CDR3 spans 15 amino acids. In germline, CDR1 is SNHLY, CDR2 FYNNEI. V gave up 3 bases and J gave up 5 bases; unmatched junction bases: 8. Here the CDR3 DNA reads TGTGCCAGCAGTGACAGGGACAGGTATACGGAGACCCAGTACTTC. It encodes CASSDRDRYTETQYF.

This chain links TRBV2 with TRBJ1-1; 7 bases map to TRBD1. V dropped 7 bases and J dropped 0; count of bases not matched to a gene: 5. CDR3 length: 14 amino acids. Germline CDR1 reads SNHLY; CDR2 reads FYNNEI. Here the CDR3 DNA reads TGTGCCAGCACCTCGGACAGGTTGAACACTGAAGCTTTCTTT. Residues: CASTSDRLNTEAFF.

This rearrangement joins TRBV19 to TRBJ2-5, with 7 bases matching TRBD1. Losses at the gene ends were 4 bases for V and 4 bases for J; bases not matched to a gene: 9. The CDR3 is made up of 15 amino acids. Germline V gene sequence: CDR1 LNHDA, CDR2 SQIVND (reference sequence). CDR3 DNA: TGTGCCAGTAGTACCCGACAGGGTGGCGGAGAGACCCAGTACTTC. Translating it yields CASSTRQGGGETQYF.

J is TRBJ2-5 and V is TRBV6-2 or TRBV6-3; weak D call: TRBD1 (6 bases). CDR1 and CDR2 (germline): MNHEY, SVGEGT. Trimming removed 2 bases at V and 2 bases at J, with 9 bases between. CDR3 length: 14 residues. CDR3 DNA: TGTGCCAGCAGTTACGGGACACAGCAAGAGACCCAGTACTTC. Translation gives CASSYGTQQETQYF.

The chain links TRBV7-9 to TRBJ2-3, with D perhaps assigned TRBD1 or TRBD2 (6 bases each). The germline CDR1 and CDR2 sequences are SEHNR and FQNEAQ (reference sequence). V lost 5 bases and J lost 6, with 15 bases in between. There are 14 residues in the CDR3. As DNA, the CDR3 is TGTGCCAGCAGCCACCGACAGGCGGGGGATACGCAGTATTTT. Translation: CASSHRQAGDTQYF.

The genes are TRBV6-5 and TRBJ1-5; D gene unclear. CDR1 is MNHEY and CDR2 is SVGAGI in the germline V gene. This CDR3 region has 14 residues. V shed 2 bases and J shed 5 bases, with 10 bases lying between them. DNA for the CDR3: TGTGCCAGCAGTTACCGGATCGAAGATCAGCCCCAGCATTTT. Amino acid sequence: CASSYRIEDQPQHF.

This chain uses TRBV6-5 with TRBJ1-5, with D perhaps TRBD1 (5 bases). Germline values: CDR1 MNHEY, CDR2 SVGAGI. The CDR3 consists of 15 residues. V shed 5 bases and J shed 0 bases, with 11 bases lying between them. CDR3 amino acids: CASSRQRNSNQPQHF. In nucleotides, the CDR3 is TGTGCCAGCAGTCGACAGCGTAATAGCAATCAGCCCCAGCATTTT.

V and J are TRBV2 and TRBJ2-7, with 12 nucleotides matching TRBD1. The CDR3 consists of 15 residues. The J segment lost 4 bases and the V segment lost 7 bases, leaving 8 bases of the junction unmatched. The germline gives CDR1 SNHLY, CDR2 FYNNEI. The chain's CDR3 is CASNPGTGGRYEQYF. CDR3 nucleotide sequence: TGTGCCAGCAATCCCGGGACAGGGGGCAGATACGAGCAGTACTTC.

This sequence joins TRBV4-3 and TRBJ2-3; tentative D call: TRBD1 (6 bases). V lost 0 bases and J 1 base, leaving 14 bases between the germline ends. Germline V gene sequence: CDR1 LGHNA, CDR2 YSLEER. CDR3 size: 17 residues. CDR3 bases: TGCGCCAGCAGCCAAGATCTCGGCAGGGGCGGCACAGATACGCAGTATTTT. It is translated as CASSQDLGRGGTDTQYF.